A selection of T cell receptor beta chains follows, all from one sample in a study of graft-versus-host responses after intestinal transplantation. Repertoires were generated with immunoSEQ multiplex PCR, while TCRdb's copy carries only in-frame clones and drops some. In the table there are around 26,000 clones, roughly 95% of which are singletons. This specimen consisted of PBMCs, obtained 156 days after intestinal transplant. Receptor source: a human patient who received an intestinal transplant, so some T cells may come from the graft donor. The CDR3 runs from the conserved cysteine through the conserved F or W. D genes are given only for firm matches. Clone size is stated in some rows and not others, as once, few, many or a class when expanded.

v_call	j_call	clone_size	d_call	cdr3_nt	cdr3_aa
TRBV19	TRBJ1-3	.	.	TGTGCCAGTAGTATCGGACGCGGCTCTGGAAACACCATATATTTT	CASSIGRGSGNTIYF
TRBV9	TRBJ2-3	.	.	TGTGCCAGCAGCGTAAAGGGCGGGGATATGGATGATACGCAGTATTTT	CASSVKGGDMDDTQYF
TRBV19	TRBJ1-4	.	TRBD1	TGTGCCATCCCGACAGGGGGCTCAAGTCCCAGTGATGAAAAACTGTTTTTT	CAIPTGGSSPSDEKLFF
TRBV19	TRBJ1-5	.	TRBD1	TGTGCCACCAGAACAGGGGGCAGGGGCAATCAGCCCCAGCATTTT	CATRTGGRGNQPQHF
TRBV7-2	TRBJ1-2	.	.	TGTGCCAGCAGCTTAGCCCGCAGGGACATTGGCTACACCTTC	CASSLARRDIGYTF
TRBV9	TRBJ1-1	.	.	TGTGCCAGCAGCTCCGACGTCGAGGGCACTGAAGCTTTCTTT	CASSSDVEGTEAFF
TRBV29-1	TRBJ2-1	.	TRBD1	TGCAGCGTTGATTTTACAGGGGCTTACAATGAGCAGTTCTTC	CSVDFTGAYNEQFF
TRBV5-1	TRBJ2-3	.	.	TGCGCCAGCAGCTTGGTGGCGGGACGAGGGCCAGATACGCAGTATTTT	CASSLVAGRGPDTQYF
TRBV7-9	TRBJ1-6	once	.	TGTGCCAGCAGCTTTGGACAGCTTAATTCACCCCTCCACTTT	CASSFGQLNSPLHF
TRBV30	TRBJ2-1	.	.	TGTGCCTGGAGTTTGGTCCCGGGGATCGTCCACAATGAGCAGTTCTTC	CAWSLVPGIVHNEQFF
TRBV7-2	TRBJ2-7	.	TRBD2	TGTGCCAGCAGCTCTAGGGGAGGGGACGTTTCCTACGAGCAGTACTTC	CASSSRGGDVSYEQYF
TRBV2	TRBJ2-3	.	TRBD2	TGTGCCAGCCGTGGGGGCGGGGGGGCCCTATCAGATACGCAGTATTTT	CASRGGGGALSDTQYF
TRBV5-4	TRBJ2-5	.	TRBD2	TGTGCCAGCAGCTTGGCTCCACTAGCGGGAGTTGGGAAGACCCAGTACTTC	CASSLAPLAGVGKTQYF
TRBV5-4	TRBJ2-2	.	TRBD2	TGTGCCAGCAGCAAAAAGACTAGCGGGAGTGCCGACGGGGAGCTGTTTTTT	CASSKKTSGSADGELFF
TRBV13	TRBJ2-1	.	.	TGTGCCAGCAGCTCCGACCCCCAGGCGGGCTCCTACAATGAGCAGTTCTTC	CASSSDPQAGSYNEQFF
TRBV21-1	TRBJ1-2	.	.	TGTGCCAGCAGCAAAAGGGCCGCGGACAGGGAGGAGGTCTATGGCTACACCTTC	CASSKRAADREEVYGYTF
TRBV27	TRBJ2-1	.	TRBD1	TGTGCCAGCTTTAGGACAGGGTCCCCAAATGAGCAGTTCTTC	CASFRTGSPNEQFF
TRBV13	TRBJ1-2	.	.	TGTGCCAGCAGCTCCCCTGGTCAGACAGCCCATGGCTACACCTTC	CASSSPGQTAHGYTF
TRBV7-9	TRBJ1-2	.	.	TGTGCCAGCAGCTTAGACCGAACTAACTATGGCTACACCTTC	CASSLDRTNYGYTF
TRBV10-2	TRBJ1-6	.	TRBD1	TGCGCCACCAGGGGGTATAATTCACCCCTCCACTTT	CATRGYNSPLHF
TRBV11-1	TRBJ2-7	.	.	TGTGCCAGCTTCTCCGCATCTATCGGCGAGCAGTACTTC	CASFSASIGEQYF
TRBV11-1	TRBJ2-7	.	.	TGTGCCAGCAGCTTAGCGGGGGCCTACGAGCAGTACTTC	CASSLAGAYEQYF
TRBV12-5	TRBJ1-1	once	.	TGTGCTAGTGGTAACACTGAAGCTTTCTTT	CASGNTEAFF
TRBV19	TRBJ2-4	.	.	TGTGCCAGTAGTATTGGCGGGGGCTTGGAAAACATTCAGTACTTC	CASSIGGGLENIQYF
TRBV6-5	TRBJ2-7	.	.	TGTGCCAGCAGTTACTCCGGGGCCCCCTACGAGCAGTACTTC	CASSYSGAPYEQYF
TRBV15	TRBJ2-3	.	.	TGTGCCACCAGCCAAGATCCCGGGGCGGTCCCCGGGGATACGCAGTATTTT	CATSQDPGAVPGDTQYF
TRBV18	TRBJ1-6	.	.	TGTGCCAGCTCACCGGATACCGGGACAATAGTAGGCGGCCTCCACTTT	CASSPDTGTIVGGLHF
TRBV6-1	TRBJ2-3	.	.	TGTGCCAGCAGTGAATCCCACGGTACGCAGTATTTT	CASSESHGTQYF
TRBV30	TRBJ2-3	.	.	TGTGCCTGGAACGGGGGCACAGATACGCAGTATTTT	CAWNGGTDTQYF
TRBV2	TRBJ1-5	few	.	TGTGCCAGCAGTGCCGCCCGGGTAGCGGATAGCAATCAGCCCCAGCATTTT	CASSAARVADSNQPQHF
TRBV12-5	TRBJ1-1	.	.	TGTGCTAGTGGTTTGGTAACGAACACTGAAGCTTTCTTT	CASGLVTNTEAFF
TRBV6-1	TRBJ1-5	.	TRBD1	TGTGCCAGCAAGAGGGACAGGGATAATCAGCCCCAGCATTTT	CASKRDRDNQPQHF
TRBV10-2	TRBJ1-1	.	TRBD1	TGCGCCAGCAGTGACCCGACAGGGGCGAACACTGAAGCTTTCTTT	CASSDPTGANTEAFF
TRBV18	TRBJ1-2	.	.	TGTGCCAGCTCCCACCGCATCGGGGCGGTTAGGGGATATGGCTACACCTTC	CASSHRIGAVRGYGYTF
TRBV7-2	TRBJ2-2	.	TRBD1	TGTGCCAGCAGCTCACGACAGGGCCCCAACACCGGGGAGCTGTTTTTT	CASSSRQGPNTGELFF
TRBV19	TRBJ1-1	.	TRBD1	TGTGCCAGTAGTGGACAGGGGGCAGTGCCTGGGGCTTTCTTT	CASSGQGAVPGAFF
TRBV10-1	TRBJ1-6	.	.	TGCGCCAGCAGTGAGTCAACGGGGAATTCACCCCTCCACTTT	CASSESTGNSPLHF
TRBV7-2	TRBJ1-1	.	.	TGTGCCAGCAGCTTAGGGGGCGGTAACACTGAAGCTTTCTTT	CASSLGGGNTEAFF
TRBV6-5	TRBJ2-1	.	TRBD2	TGTGCCAGCAGTTACGTGGCTAGCGGAATCAATGAGCAGTTCTTC	CASSYVASGINEQFF
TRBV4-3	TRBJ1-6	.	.	TGCGCCAGCAGCCAAGATCTGGGGACCTTCTCACCCCTCCACTTT	CASSQDLGTFSPLHF
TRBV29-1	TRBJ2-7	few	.	TGCAGCGTTAGGGAGGGGGACAGGCTCACCTACGAGCAGTACTTC	CSVREGDRLTYEQYF
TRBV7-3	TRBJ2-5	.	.	TGTGCCAGCAGCTTAGGTGGGACGGGGGAGCAGTACTTC	CASSLGGTGEQYF
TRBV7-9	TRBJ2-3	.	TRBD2	TGTGCCAGCAGCTCTCGGGAGGGTAGTTGGACAGATACGCAGTATTTT	CASSSREGSWTDTQYF
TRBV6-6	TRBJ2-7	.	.	TGTGCCAGCAGTTACTCGGGCAGGAACGAGCAGTACTTC	CASSYSGRNEQYF
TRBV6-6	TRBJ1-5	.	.	TGTGCCAGCCGCGGAGATAGCAATCAGCCCCAGCATTTT	CASRGDSNQPQHF
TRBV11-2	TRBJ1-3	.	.	TGTGCCAGCAGTTATACGGATGGGGGAAACACCATATATTTT	CASSYTDGGNTIYF
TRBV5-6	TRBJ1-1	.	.	TGTGCCAGCAGCTTGCGTATCATCAACACTGAAGCTTTCTTT	CASSLRIINTEAFF
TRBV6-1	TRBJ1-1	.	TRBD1	TGTGCCAGCAGTGAAGCATCCACAGGGGGCACTGAAGCTTTCTTT	CASSEASTGGTEAFF
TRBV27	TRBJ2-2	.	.	TGTGCCAGCAGTTTACAGGGGGGGGGCGGGGAGCTGTTTTTT	CASSLQGGGGELFF
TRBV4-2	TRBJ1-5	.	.	TGTGCCAGCAGCCAAGATCAGGTAGAGAATCAGCCCCAGCATTTT	CASSQDQVENQPQHF